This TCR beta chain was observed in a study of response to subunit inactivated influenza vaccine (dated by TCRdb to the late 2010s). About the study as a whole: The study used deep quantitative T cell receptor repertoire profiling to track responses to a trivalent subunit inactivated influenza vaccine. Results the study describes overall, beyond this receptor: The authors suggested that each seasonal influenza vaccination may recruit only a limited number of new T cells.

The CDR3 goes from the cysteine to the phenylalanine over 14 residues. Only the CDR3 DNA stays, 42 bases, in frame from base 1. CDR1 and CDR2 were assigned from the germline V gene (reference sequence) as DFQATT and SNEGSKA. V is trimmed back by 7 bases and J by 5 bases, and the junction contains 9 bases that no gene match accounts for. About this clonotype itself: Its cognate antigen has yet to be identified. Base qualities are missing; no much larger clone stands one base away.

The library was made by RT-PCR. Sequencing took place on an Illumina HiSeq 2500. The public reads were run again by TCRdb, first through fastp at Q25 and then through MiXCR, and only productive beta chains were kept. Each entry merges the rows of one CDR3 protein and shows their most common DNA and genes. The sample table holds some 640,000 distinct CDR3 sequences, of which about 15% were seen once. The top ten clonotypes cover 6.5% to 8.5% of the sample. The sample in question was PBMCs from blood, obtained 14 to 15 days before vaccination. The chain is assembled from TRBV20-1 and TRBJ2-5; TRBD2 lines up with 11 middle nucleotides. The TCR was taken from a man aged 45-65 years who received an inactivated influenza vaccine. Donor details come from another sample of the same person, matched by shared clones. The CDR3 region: CSGLGSGGVETQYF. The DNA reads TGCAGTGGTCTGGGTAGCGGGGGGGTTGAGACCCAGTACTTC.